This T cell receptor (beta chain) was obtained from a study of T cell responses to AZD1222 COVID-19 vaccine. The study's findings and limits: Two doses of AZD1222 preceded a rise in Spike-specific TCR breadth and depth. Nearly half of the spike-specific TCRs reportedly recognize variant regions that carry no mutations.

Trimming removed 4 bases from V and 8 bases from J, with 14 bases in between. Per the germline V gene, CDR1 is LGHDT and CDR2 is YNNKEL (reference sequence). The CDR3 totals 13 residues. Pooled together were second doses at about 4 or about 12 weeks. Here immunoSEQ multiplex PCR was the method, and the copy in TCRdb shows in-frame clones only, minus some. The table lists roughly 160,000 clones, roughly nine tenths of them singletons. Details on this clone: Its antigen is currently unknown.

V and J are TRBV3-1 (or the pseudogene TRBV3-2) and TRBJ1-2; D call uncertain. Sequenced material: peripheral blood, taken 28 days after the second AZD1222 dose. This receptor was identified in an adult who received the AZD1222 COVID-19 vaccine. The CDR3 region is CASSPTRQSGYTF. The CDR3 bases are TGTGCCAGCAGCCCCACCCGTCAGTCGGGCTACACCTTC.